This T cell receptor (beta chain) was recovered during a study of blood T cells in healthy people across ages. Whole-study findings and limits: Roughly linear age-related decline in beta diversity appeared, significant by age about 37.

Total RNA was isolated from each sample in quantities of at least 6 micrograms. CDR3 length: 14 residues. CDR1 and CDR2 (germline): MNHNY, SVGAGI (reference sequence). This clonotype has a handful of counts. Its antigen remains unidentified. The authors ran a second PCR of about 6 to 11 cycles using a sample-barcoded 5' primer and a J-beta primer mix. TCRdb itself ran the 5' RACE reads through MiXCR, one entry per CDR3 protein. Of 800,000 or so distinct CDR3 sequences in the sample, 20% to 25% were seen once. This sample also appeared in a second study, on T cells of mothers and their children. According to that study: The second PCR used the M1S primer, and this primer added sample barcodes and 2-4 random nucleotides. Mothers gave over 9.5 million TCR beta CDR3 reads each, and children around 2.9 million each.

The sequencing input was blood. This chain links TRBV6-6 with TRBJ2-7; no definite D call. With the DNA end fitting TRBJ2-4 better, the J assignment may be wrong. The TCR sequence derives from a boy aged 10-17 years in good health. Written as DNA, the CDR3 is TGTGCCAGCAGTTACGGCCCGGTAGTTGACATTCAGTACTTC. Encoded protein: CASSYGPVVDIQYF.